These 18 T cell receptor beta chains came from one sample sequenced in a study of neurological immune-mediated disorders. MiXCR, applied by TCRdb to the 5' RACE reads, yields one record per CDR3 protein. The sample records fewer than 25,000 distinct CDR3 sequences, approximately 13% being singletons. Sequenced: PBMCs. These receptors came from a woman aged 55-70 years with HTLV-1-associated myelopathy (HAM/TSP).

V usage is TRBV20-1 and J usage is TRBJ2-2; tentative D call: TRBD1 (5 bases). Per the germline V gene, CDR1 is DFQATT and CDR2 is SNEGSKA (reference sequence). CDR3 length equals 12 residues. The V and J ends lost 7 bases and 3 bases respectively, with 9 bases between them. The CDR3 DNA follows: TGCAGTGATACAGGATACACCGGGGAGCTGTTTTTT. Translated: CSDTGYTGELFF.

This clonotype appeared many times. This chain joins TRBV9 and TRBJ2-3; TRBD1 agrees at 8 bases. The germline V gene encodes CDR1 SGDLS and CDR2 YYNGEE. The CDR3 has 14 residues. V lost 3 bases to trimming and J lost 8 bases; unmatched junction nucleotides: 8. CDR3 DNA sequence: TGTGCCAGCAGCGGTCAAATCGGACAGGGTACGCAGTATTTT. It translates to CASSGQIGQGTQYF.

At least ten counts were recorded for this clonotype. The chain carries TRBV20-1 and TRBJ2-5; D not resolved. This CDR3 is 12 amino acids long. Trimming removed 6 bases from V and 3 bases from J, with 11 bases in between. Germline assignment: CDR1 DFQATT and CDR2 SNEGSKA (reference sequence). CDR3: CSAYFREETQYF. DNA for the CDR3: TGCAGTGCGTATTTCCGGGAAGAGACCCAGTACTTC.

This clonotype was counted at least ten times. The chain combines TRBV20-1 with TRBJ2-1; 9 positions match TRBD2. From germline, CDR1 is DFQATT and CDR2 SNEGSKA (reference sequence). The CDR3 spans 16 residues. V lost 1 base to trimming and J lost 8 bases; unmatched junction nucleotides: 12. As DNA, the CDR3 is TGCAGTGCTAGAGGTAGGACTAGCGTCCCCCGATATGAGCAGTTCTTC. This encodes CSARGRTSVPRYEQFF.

In its sample, this clonotype was seen many times. The V and J genes are TRBV4-2 and TRBJ2-7, with TRBD2 matching 7 bases. This CDR3 region has 19 residues. Germline lookup yields CDR1 LGHNA and CDR2 YNFKEQ. Trimming at V came to 0 bases and at J to 1 base, leaving 15 bases not matched to a gene. The CDR3 reads CASSQDTPRGGSGSYEQYF. CDR3 in DNA: TGTGCCAGCAGCCAAGATACCCCCCGCGGCGGGAGTGGGTCCTACGAGCAGTACTTC.

This clonotype was counted between two and nine times. V and J are TRBV19 and TRBJ1-1; D not resolved. Trimming stripped 3 bases from V and 1 base from J, with 6 bases between. Germline CDR1 and CDR2: LNHDA and SQIVND (reference sequence). The CDR3 loop spans 13 amino acids. DNA for the CDR3: TGTGCCAGTAGTATTGGAGCGAACACTGAAGCTTTCTTT. It codes for CASSIGANTEAFF.

CDR3 region: CASSQYYVKERRTNQPQHF. CDR3 nucleotides: TGCGCCAGCAGTCAATATTACGTTAAGGAACGGCGGACCAATCAGCCCCAGCATTTT. This chain joins TRBV23-1 and TRBJ1-5; no definite D call. TRBV23-1 is treated as an ORF (open reading frame) with a function not yet certain. V was pared by 1 base and J by 3 bases, with 22 bases between. The CDR3 runs to 19 residues.

This clonotype was picked up many times. This chain connects TRBV20-1 to TRBJ2-7, with 9 bases fitting TRBD2. J was trimmed by 2 bases and V by 3 bases; bases with no gene match: 5. CDR3 size: 14 residues. Germline lookup yields CDR1 DFQATT and CDR2 SNEGSKA (reference sequence). This CDR3 is CSASVAGEAYEQYF. The CDR3 nucleotides are TGCAGTGCTAGTGTAGCGGGAGAAGCCTACGAGCAGTACTTC.

This clonotype was found many times. V gene TRBV27 combines with J gene TRBJ1-2; 8 bases are a match to TRBD1. After removal of 4 bases from V and 2 bases from J, the junction contained 6 bases not matched to a gene. This CDR3 is built from 15 residues. Germline CDR1 is MNHEY and CDR2 is SMNVEV (reference sequence). DNA of the CDR3: TGTGCCAGCAGTTCGACAGGGGAAGGGAACTATGGCTACACCTTC. It codes for CASSSTGEGNYGYTF.

This clonotype appeared many times. The chain recombines TRBV27 with TRBJ2-6; D gene uncertain. Per germline, CDR1 MNHEY and CDR2 SMNVEV (reference sequence). The length of the CDR3 is 14 residues. In nucleotides, the CDR3 is TGTGCATCGGCCCCTAGCTCTGGGGCCAACGTCCTGACTTTC. It yields the protein CASAPSSGANVLTF.

This clonotype is classed as medium-sized. The chain is built from TRBV9 and TRBJ2-3; D is perhaps TRBD1 or TRBD2 (5 bases each). This CDR3 comprises 15 residues. V was cut by 4 bases and J by 3 bases, with 15 bases left in between. The germline gives CDR1 SGDLS, CDR2 YYNGEE. The CDR3 here is CASSISGTATDTQYF. CDR3 nucleotide sequence: TGTGCCAGCAGCATCTCCGGGACGGCTACAGATACGCAGTATTTT.

This clonotype occurred many times. The chain combines TRBV7-2 with TRBJ2-5, with TRBD1 identical over 10 bases. Germline-derived CDR1 and CDR2 are SGHTA and FQGNSA. The CDR3 length is 16 residues. V lost 5 bases, J lost 4 bases, and 10 bases stayed unmatched. The CDR3 loop is CASSLVHGDRGETQYF. CDR3 DNA: TGTGCCAGCAGCCTCGTCCACGGGGACAGGGGAGAGACCCAGTACTTC.

This clonotype was detected many times. The chain links TRBV20-1 to TRBJ2-2; D perhaps matches TRBD1 (6 bases). Germline CDR1 reads DFQATT; CDR2 reads SNEGSKA (reference sequence). The CDR3 runs to 13 residues. CDR3: CSGQTDSPGELFF. CDR3 nucleotides: TGCAGCGGGCAAACGGACAGTCCCGGGGAGCTGTTTTTT.

This clonotype appeared many times. V gene TRBV20-1 combines with J gene TRBJ1-1; D is possibly TRBD1 (5 bases). This CDR3 comprises 16 residues. From germline, CDR1 is DFQATT and CDR2 SNEGSKA (reference sequence). Trimming left V 2 bases short and J 0 bases short, with 16 bases between. The CDR3 DNA is TGCAGTGCTAGAAGACAGACAGTTTTAATGAACACTGAAGCTTTCTTT. It codes for CSARRQTVLMNTEAFF.

This clonotype was detected many times. The chain links TRBV5-1 to TRBJ2-5; a weak D match, TRBD2 (6 bases). V dropped 6 bases and J dropped 2 bases, with 8 bases sitting between them. The germline gives CDR1 SGHRS, CDR2 YFSETQ. The CDR3 has 12 residues. The CDR3, as DNA: TGCGCCAGCACCGGGACTCAAGAGACCCAGTACTTC. Its translation: CASTGTQETQYF.

The chain carries TRBV20-1 and TRBJ1-5, with a tentative D call TRBD1 (5 bases). V lost 6 bases to trimming and J lost 2 bases, with 17 bases between them. The germline CDR1 and CDR2 sequences are DFQATT and SNEGSKA (reference sequence). This CDR3 spans 15 amino acids. For the CDR3, the DNA is TGCAGTGCCAAAGGGCAGGGTGGGGGCAATCAGCCCCAGCATTTT. Amino acids: CSAKGQGGGNQPQHF.

This clonotype was observed at least ten times. This chain links TRBV3-1 with TRBJ2-2; the match to TRBD2 covers 8 bases. This CDR3 spans 14 amino acids. In germline, CDR1 is LGHDT, CDR2 YNNKEL (reference sequence). The J segment lost 7 bases and the V segment lost 4 bases, leaving 5 bases of the junction unmatched. The CDR3 sequence is CASSPSGGDGELFF. Written as DNA, the CDR3 is TGTGCCAGCAGCCCTTCGGGGGGGGACGGGGAGCTGTTTTTT.

This clonotype has just one count. At one boundary the junction diverges from the germline segment, which might be a read error. This sequence joins TRBV20-1 and TRBJ2-7, with TRBD2 identical over 13 bases. The germline V gene has CDR1 DFQATT and CDR2 SNEGSKA (reference sequence). This CDR3 region has 15 residues. The CDR3 is CSASPLLAGGVYEQF. CDR3 coding DNA: TGCAGTGCTAGCCCCCTACTAGCGGGGGGGGTCTACGAGCAGTTC.